This is a list of T cell receptor beta chains from one sample in a study of T cells in Graves' hyperthyroidism and ophthalmopathy. From the multiplex PCR reads, TCRdb called clonotypes with MiXCR, one entry per CDR3 protein. The repertoire holds just over 550,000 distinct CDR3 sequences, with around 46% as singletons. The specimen sequenced was peripheral blood or thyroid tissue (not recorded which). These TCRs come from a woman aged 18-35 years with Graves' hyperthyroidism. Both conserved end residues are part of each CDR3. Each record gives: D gene, clone size, J gene, V gene, CDR3 protein, CDR3 DNA. A D gene is named only where the DNA matches it firmly. Expanded clones get a size class; other rows say once, few or many, or leave the size out.

NA | NA | TRBJ1-1 | TRBV5-6 | CASSLAGELAFF | TGTGCCAGCAGCTTGGCGGGGGAGCTGGCTTTCTTT
TRBD2 | NA | TRBJ2-5 | TRBV7-2 | CASSHLAVQETQYF | TGTGCCAGCAGCCACCTAGCGGTCCAAGAGACCCAGTACTTC
NA | NA | TRBJ1-6 | TRBV24-1 | CATSEGQHSPLHF | TGTGCCACCAGTGAAGGGCAACATTCACCCCTCCACTTT
NA | NA | TRBJ2-7 | TRBV7-9 | CASSLAMGGGEQYF | TGTGCCAGCAGCTTAGCGATGGGGGGCGGCGAGCAGTACTTC
NA | few | TRBJ2-7 | TRBV24-1 | CATSDPNRDEQYF | TGTGCCACCAGTGACCCGAACAGGGACGAGCAGTACTTC
TRBD1 | many | TRBJ1-5 | TRBV20-1 | CSAQRTGGDSQPQHF | TGCAGTGCTCAACGGACAGGTGGGGACAGTCAGCCCCAGCATTTT
TRBD2 | NA | TRBJ2-7 | TRBV15 | CATSRGETSGSSYEQYF | TGTGCCACCAGCAGAGGCGAGACTAGCGGGAGCTCCTACGAGCAGTACTTC
NA | many | TRBJ2-5 | TRBV19 | CASSAGDTETQYF | TGTGCCAGTAGTGCAGGGGACACGGAGACCCAGTACTTC
TRBD1 | once | TRBJ1-1 | TRBV29-1 | CSAWDRWNTEAFF | TGCAGCGCTTGGGACAGGTGGAACACTGAAGCTTTCTTT
TRBD1 | few | TRBJ1-6 | TRBV13 | CASSSPGQGDSPLHF | TGTGCCAGCAGCTCGCCCGGACAGGGGGATTCACCCCTCCACTTT
NA | many | TRBJ1-5 | TRBV7-9 | CASSPGRLNQPQHF | TGTGCCAGCAGCCCCGGGAGGCTGAATCAGCCCCAGCATTTT
TRBD1 | few | TRBJ1-5 | TRBV12-3/TRBV12-4 | CASNRGQGGQPQHF | TGTGCCAGCAACAGGGGACAGGGAGGTCAGCCCCAGCATTTT
NA | many | TRBJ1-3 | TRBV24-1 | CATSDPPGTSGNTIYF | TGTGCCACCAGTGATCCCCCGGGGACCTCCGGAAACACCATATATTTT
NA | few | TRBJ2-5 | TRBV7-9 | CASSLDLREETQYF | TGTGCCAGCAGCTTAGATCTGAGAGAAGAGACCCAGTACTTC
NA | many | TRBJ1-2 | TRBV6-6 | CASSYPPLRTSFYGYTF | TGTGCCAGCAGTTACCCACCACTACGGACGTCCTTCTATGGCTACACCTTC
NA | few | TRBJ1-6 | TRBV25-1 | CASSQDQGNSPLHF | TGCGCCAGCAGCCAAGACCAGGGGAATTCACCCCTCCACTTT
NA | NA | TRBJ2-5 | TRBV2 | CASTGWGRQETQYF | TGTGCCAGCACTGGTTGGGGGCGGCAAGAGACCCAGTACTTC
NA | NA | TRBJ1-5 | TRBV10-3 | CAISDTRADSNQPQHF | TGTGCCATCAGTGATACGAGGGCAGATAGCAATCAGCCCCAGCATTTT
NA | few | TRBJ2-7 | TRBV19 | CASSTLERGCEQYF | TGTGCCAGTAGTACGCTTGAGAGGGGGTGCGAGCAGTACTTC
NA | NA | TRBJ1-2 | TRBV7-8 | CASSLEGMGGYTF | TGTGCCAGCAGCTTAGAGGGGATGGGTGGCTACACCTTC
NA | NA | TRBJ1-1 | TRBV2 | CASSRTYTEAFF | TGTGCCAGCAGTCGGACTTACACTGAAGCTTTCTTT
NA | many | TRBJ1-2 | TRBV15 | CATSRDLEGPTAYTF | TGTGCCACCAGCAGAGATCTGGAGGGGCCCACGGCCTACACCTTC
NA | few | TRBJ2-7 | TRBV2 | CASSSRGPYEQYF | TGTGCCAGCAGTTCTAGGGGCCCCTACGAGCAGTACTTC
NA | many | TRBJ1-4 | TRBV7-2 | CASSPQGEKLFF | TGTGCCAGCAGCCCCCAGGGTGAAAAACTGTTTTTT
NA | NA | TRBJ1-2 | TRBV2 | CVSRDRSAFGYTF | TGTGTCAGCCGAGACAGGTCAGCCTTTGGCTACACCTTC
NA | few | TRBJ1-3 | TRBV12-3/TRBV12-4 | CASEPLSGNTIYF | TGTGCCAGCGAGCCTCTCTCTGGAAACACCATATATTTT
NA | NA | TRBJ1-5 | TRBV19 | CASSTALGRGNQPQHF | TGTGCCAGTAGTACCGCTTTGGGGAGGGGCAATCAGCCCCAGCATTTT
TRBD1 | NA | TRBJ2-7 | TRBV12-3/TRBV12-4 | CASSPSRTGSRNEQYF | TGTGCCAGCAGTCCCTCTCGGACAGGTTCTAGAAACGAGCAGTACTTC
NA | NA | TRBJ1-4 | TRBV25-1 | CASSEFPPRQGNEKLFF | TGTGCCAGCAGTGAATTCCCACCGAGGCAGGGGAACGAAAAACTGTTTTTT
TRBD1 | NA | TRBJ1-4 | TRBV29-1 | CSAAGTVKLFF | TGCAGCGCAGCCGGGACAGTGAAACTGTTTTTT
NA | few | TRBJ1-2 | TRBV2 | CASSLSAVYGGYTF | TGTGCCAGCAGTTTATCGGCAGTCTATGGAGGCTACACCTTC
TRBD1 | NA | TRBJ1-5 | TRBV10-3 | CAISTGVDQPQHF | TGTGCCATCAGCACAGGGGTGGATCAGCCCCAGCATTTT
TRBD1 | NA | TRBJ1-5 | TRBV19 | CASSPATGAFNQPQHF | TGTGCCAGTAGTCCCGCGACAGGGGCTTTCAATCAGCCCCAGCATTTT
NA | few | TRBJ2-1 | TRBV25-1 | CASRDYDEQFF | TGTGCCAGCAGGGATTACGATGAGCAGTTCTTC
NA | many | TRBJ2-7 | TRBV7-2 | CASSRLGGYEQYF | TGTGCCAGCAGCCGGCTCGGGGGCTACGAGCAGTACTTC
TRBD2 | NA | TRBJ2-7 | TRBV7-9 | CASSSGLPTTSYEQYF | TGCGCCAGCAGCTCGGGACTACCGACTACCTCCTACGAGCAGTACTTC
TRBD1 | NA | TRBJ2-5 | TRBV29-1 | CSVVQGLHETQYF | TGCAGCGTTGTACAGGGGCTTCATGAGACCCAGTACTTC
NA | NA | TRBJ1-5 | TRBV12-3/TRBV12-4 | CASSYGTPGGHQPQHF | TGTGCCAGCAGTTACGGGACCCCGGGGGGGCATCAGCCCCAGCATTTT
TRBD1 | many | TRBJ1-2 | TRBV19 | CASRLYGTGDYGYTF | TGTGCCAGTAGGCTCTACGGGACAGGGGACTATGGCTACACCTTC
NA | NA | TRBJ1-2 | TRBV29-1 | CSVEETRRYGYTF | TGCAGCGTTGAAGAGACTCGGCGCTATGGCTACACCTTC
NA | once | TRBJ2-5 | TRBV7-2 | CASGNVALETQYF | TGTGCCAGCGGGAATGTAGCGTTAGAGACCCAGTACTTC
NA | NA | TRBJ1-2 | TRBV24-1 | CATSTTGSRGYTF | TGTGCCACCAGCACCACAGGGTCTAGAGGCTACACCTTC
NA | NA | TRBJ1-5 | TRBV18 | CASSPSGGAQPQHF | TGTGCCAGCTCACCCTCGGGCGGAGCACAGCCCCAGCATTTT
NA | few | TRBJ2-7 | TRBV9 | CASSQGTGEDEQYF | TGTGCCAGCAGCCAAGGAACGGGGGAGGACGAGCAGTACTTC
NA | NA | TRBJ1-1 | TRBV25-1 | CAGRAAFF | TGTGCCGGCAGGGCGGCTTTCTTT
NA | few | TRBJ1-1 | TRBV6-1 | CASTTEAFF | TGTGCCAGCACGACTGAAGCTTTCTTT
NA | NA | TRBJ2-5 | TRBV4-1 | CASSQPDREETQYF | TGTGCCAGCAGCCAACCCGACAGAGAAGAGACCCAGTACTTC
NA | few | TRBJ2-7 | TRBV5-1 | CASNQDRPTHEQYF | TGCGCCAGCAACCAAGACCGGCCCACCCACGAGCAGTACTTC
TRBD2 | NA | TRBJ2-7 | TRBV19 | CASSDPWTSGSEEQYF | TGTGCCAGTAGCGACCCTTGGACTAGCGGGAGTGAAGAGCAGTACTTC
NA | few | TRBJ1-4 | TRBV7-8 | CASSSHSEKLFF | TGTGCCAGCAGCTCTCACTCTGAAAAACTGTTTTTT
NA | many | TRBJ2-7 | TRBV7-2 | CASSFGLAAYEQYF | TGTGCCAGCAGCTTCGGGTTGGCGGCCTACGAGCAGTACTTC
NA | many | TRBJ1-4 | TRBV2 | CASSEAWQAANEKLFF | TGTGCCAGCAGTGAAGCGTGGCAGGCGGCAAATGAAAAACTGTTTTTT
NA | NA | TRBJ2-7 | TRBV7-3 | CASSPGLGSSYEQYF | TGTGCCAGCAGCCCAGGCCTAGGGAGCTCCTACGAGCAGTACTTC
NA | NA | TRBJ1-5 | TRBV20-1 | CSARDGLSNQPQHF | TGCAGTGCTAGAGATGGGCTGAGCAATCAGCCCCAGCATTTT
NA | many | TRBJ1-2 | TRBV29-1 | CSVGLGQNYGYTF | TGCAGCGTTGGCCTCGGACAGAACTATGGCTACACCTTC
NA | few | TRBJ2-7 | TRBV10-3 | CASSQALEDGSYEQYF | TGTGCCAGCAGCCAAGCACTTGAGGACGGCTCCTACGAGCAGTACTTC
NA | NA | TRBJ2-2 | TRBV24-1 | CATSDLNLANTGELFF | TGTGCCACCAGTGATTTGAACCTAGCGAACACCGGGGAGCTGTTTTTT